This T cell receptor (beta chain) was profiled in a study of T cells in Graves' hyperthyroidism and ophthalmopathy. Study-wide context: The blood sample was taken at first diagnosis, before treatment began.

This clonotype was found many times. Its antigen is still unknown. RNA transcripts yielded amplified TCR beta CDR3 regions. HTBI primers were used for first-round RT-PCR of the TCR CDR3. One entry per CDR3 protein results from TCRdb running MiXCR on the multiplex PCR reads. The sample shows around 540,000 distinct CDR3 sequences, around 16% of them seen only once. General observations from the study: Patients with ophthalmopathy were separated from those with stable hyperthyroidism by a 13 V-J model.

The study left out patients who had uncontrolled infection, other autoimmune disease, pregnancy or lactation. Trimming removed 0 bases from V and 1 base from J, with 7 bases in between. Germline CDR1 LGHNA, CDR2 YNFKEQ. There are 15 residues in the CDR3. This chain connects TRBV4-2 to TRBJ1-5; D is unresolved. The sequence was collected from a young woman with Graves' ophthalmopathy. Sequenced sample: blood. CDR3 bases: TGTGCCAGCAGCCAAGATATCGGCAGCAATCAGCCCCAGCATTTT. It translates to CASSQDIGSNQPQHF.